This T cell receptor (beta chain) derives from a study of a mutant IDH1 vaccine in newly diagnosed glioma. Study-wide results and caveats: Seemingly, top peripheral T cell clonotype changes bore no relation to pseudoprogression.

Libraries were prepared by immunoSEQ multiplex PCR; TCRdb keeps only in-frame clonotypes and omits some of them. The sample yields about 62,000 clones, under 85% seen once. This CDR3 has 14 residues. Trimming took 7 bases from V and 4 from J; bases not matched to a gene: 4. Germline loops: CDR1 LNHDA, CDR2 SQIVND (reference sequence). Time point meaning: week 47, end of study. Vaccination comprised doses that each held 300 ug of mutant IDH1 20-mer peptide, plus topical imiquimod. Eight vaccinations reached patients in weeks 1, 3, 5, 7, 11, 15, 19 and 23. Remarks on this clone: What it recognizes is unknown.

The starting material was PBMCs, obtained from a glioma patient whose treatment included an IDH1 peptide vaccine. The TCR was taken from a man younger than 45 with glioma. The chain links TRBV19 to TRBJ1-4; 9 bases fit TRBD1. The chain's CDR3 is CASTRDRVNEKLFF. In DNA form, the CDR3 reads TGTGCCAGTACGCGGGACAGGGTTAATGAAAAACTGTTTTTT.